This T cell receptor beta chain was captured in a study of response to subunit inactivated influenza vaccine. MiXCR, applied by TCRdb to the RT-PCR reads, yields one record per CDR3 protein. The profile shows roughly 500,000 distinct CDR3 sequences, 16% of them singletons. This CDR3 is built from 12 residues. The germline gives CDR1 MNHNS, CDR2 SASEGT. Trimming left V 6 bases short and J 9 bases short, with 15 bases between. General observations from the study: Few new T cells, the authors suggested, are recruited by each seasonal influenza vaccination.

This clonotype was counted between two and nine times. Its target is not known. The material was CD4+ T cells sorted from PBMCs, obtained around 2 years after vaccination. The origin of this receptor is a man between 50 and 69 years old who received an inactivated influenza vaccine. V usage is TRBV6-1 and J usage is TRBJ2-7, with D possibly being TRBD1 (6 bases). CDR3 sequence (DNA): TGTGCCAGCAGAGACGGACAGTCATCGCAGTACTTC. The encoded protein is CASRDGQSSQYF.